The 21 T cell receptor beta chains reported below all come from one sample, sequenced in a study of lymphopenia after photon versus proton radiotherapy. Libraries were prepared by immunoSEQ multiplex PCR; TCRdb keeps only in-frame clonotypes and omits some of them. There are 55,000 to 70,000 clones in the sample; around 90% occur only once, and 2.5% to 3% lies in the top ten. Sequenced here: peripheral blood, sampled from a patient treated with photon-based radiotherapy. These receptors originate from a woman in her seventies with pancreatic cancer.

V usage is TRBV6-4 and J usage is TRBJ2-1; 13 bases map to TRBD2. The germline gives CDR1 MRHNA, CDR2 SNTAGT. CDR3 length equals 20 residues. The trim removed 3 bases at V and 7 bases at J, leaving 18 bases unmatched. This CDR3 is CASSEISGLAGRPGRNEQFF. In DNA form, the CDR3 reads TGTGCCAGCAGTGAAATATCGGGACTAGCGGGACGTCCCGGGAGGAATGAGCAGTTCTTC.

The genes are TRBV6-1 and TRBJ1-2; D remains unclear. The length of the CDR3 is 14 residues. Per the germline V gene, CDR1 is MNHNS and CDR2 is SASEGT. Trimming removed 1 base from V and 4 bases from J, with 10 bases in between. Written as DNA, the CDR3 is TGTGCCAGCAGTGAAGGCCCGGGTATCTATGGCTACACCTTC. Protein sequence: CASSEGPGIYGYTF.

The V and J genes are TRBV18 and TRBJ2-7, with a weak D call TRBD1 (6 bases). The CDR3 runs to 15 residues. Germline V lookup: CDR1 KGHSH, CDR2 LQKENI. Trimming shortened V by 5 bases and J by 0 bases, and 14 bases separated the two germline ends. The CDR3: CASSVRTASSYEQYF. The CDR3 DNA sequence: TGTGCCAGCTCAGTTCGGACAGCCAGCTCCTACGAGCAGTACTTC.

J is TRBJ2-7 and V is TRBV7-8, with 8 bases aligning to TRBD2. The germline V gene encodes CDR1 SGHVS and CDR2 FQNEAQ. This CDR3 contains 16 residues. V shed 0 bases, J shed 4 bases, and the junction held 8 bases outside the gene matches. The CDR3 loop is CASSLASGSLKYEQYF. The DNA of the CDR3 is TGTGCCAGCAGCTTAGCGAGCGGGAGCCTTAAATACGAGCAGTACTTC.

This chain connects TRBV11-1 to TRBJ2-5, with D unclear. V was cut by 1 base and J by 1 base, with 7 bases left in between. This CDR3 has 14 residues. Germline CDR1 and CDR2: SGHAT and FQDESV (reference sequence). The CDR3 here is CASSLEGGQETQYF. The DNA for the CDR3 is TGTGCCAGCAGCTTAGAGGGTGGCCAAGAGACCCAGTACTTC.

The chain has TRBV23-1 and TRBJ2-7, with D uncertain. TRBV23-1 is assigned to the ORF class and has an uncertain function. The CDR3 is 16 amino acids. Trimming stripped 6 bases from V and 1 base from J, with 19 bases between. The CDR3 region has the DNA TGCGCCAGCAGCCCCCAATACTCTAATCCTTCCTACGAGCAGTACTTC. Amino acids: CASSPQYSNPSYEQYF.

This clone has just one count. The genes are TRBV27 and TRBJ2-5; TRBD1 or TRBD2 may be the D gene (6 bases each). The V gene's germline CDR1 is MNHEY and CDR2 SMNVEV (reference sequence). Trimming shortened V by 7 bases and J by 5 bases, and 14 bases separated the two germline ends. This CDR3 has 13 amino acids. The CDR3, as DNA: TGTGCCAGCAAAGAACAGGGACTTGAGACCCAGTACTTC. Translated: CASKEQGLETQYF.

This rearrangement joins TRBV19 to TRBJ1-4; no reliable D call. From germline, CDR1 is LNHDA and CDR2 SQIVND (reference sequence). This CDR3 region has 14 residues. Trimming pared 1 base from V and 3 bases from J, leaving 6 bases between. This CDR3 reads CASSIGGSNEKLFF. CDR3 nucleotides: TGTGCCAGTAGTATAGGCGGGTCTAATGAAAAACTGTTTTTT.

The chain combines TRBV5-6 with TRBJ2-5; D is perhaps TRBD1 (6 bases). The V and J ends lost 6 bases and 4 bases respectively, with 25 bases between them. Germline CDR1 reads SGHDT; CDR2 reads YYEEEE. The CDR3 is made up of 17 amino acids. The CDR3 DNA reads TGTGCCAGCATCCCTGGGGGCCGAACCGCTAATGGAGAGACCCAGTACTTC. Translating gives CASIPGGRTANGETQYF.

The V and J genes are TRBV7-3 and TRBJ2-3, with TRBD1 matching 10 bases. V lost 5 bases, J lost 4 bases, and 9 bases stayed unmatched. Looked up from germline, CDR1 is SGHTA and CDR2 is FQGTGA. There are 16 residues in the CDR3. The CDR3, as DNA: TGTGCCAGCAGCCCAGGGACAGGGGCCTTTTCAGATACGCAGTATTTT. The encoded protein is CASSPGTGAFSDTQYF.

The CDR3 protein is CASSNRGPTDTQYF. CDR3 coding DNA: TGTGCCAGCTCAAACAGGGGGCCCACAGATACGCAGTATTTT. V usage is TRBV18 and J usage is TRBJ2-3; 9 bases are shared with TRBD1. Per germline, CDR1 KGHSH and CDR2 LQKENI. The CDR3 has 14 residues. V lost 5 bases to trimming and J lost 2 bases; unmatched junction nucleotides: 2.

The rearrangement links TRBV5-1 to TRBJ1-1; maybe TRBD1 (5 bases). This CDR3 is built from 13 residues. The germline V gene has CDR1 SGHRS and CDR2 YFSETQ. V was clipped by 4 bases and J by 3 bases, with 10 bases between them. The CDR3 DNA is TGCGCCAGCAGCCAACTCAGGGACACTGAAGCTTTCTTT. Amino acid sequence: CASSQLRDTEAFF.

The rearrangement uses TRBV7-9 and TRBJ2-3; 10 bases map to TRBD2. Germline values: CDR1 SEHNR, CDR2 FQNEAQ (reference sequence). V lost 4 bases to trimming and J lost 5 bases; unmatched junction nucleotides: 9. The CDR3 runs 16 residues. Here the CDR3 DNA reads TGTGCCAGCAGCTGGACTAGCGGCAAAGGGGGAGATACGCAGTATTTT. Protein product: CASSWTSGKGGDTQYF.

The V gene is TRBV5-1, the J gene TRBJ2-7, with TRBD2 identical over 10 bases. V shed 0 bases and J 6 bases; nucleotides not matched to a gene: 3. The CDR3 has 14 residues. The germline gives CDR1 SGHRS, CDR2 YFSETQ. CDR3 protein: CASSLELAGREQYF. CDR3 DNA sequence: TGCGCCAGCAGCTTGGAACTAGCGGGACGCGAGCAGTACTTC. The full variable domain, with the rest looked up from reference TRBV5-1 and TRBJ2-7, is KAGVTQTPRYLIKTRGQQVTLSCSPISGHRSVSWYQQTPGQGLQFLFEYFSETQRNKGNFPGRFSGRQFSNSRSEMNVSTLELGDSALYLCASSLELAGREQYFGPGTRLTVT.

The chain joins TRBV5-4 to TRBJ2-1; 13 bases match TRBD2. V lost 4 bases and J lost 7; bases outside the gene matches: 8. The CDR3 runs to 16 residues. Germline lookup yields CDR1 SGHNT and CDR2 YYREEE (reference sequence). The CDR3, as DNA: TGTGCCAGCAGCCATGGACTAGCGGGAGCCGGGAATGAGCAGTTCTTC. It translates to CASSHGLAGAGNEQFF.

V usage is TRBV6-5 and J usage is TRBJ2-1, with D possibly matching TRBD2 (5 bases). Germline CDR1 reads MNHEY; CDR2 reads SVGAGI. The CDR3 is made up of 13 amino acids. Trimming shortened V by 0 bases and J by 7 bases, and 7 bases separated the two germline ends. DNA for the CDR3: TGTGCCAGCAGTTACTCGACGGGGAATGAGCAGTTCTTC. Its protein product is CASSYSTGNEQFF.

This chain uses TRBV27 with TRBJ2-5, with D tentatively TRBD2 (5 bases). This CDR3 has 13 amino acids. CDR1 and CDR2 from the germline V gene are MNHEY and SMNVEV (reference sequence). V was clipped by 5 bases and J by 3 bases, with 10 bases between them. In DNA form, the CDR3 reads TGTGCCAGCAGTCCAAGCGGAAAAGAGACCCAGTACTTC. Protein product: CASSPSGKETQYF.

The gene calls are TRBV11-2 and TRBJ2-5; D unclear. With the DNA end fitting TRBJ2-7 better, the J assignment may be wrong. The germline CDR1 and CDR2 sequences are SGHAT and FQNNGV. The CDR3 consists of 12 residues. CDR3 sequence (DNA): TGTGCCAGCAGCGCCACTTCCTACGAGCAGTACTTC. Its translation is CASSATSYEQYF.

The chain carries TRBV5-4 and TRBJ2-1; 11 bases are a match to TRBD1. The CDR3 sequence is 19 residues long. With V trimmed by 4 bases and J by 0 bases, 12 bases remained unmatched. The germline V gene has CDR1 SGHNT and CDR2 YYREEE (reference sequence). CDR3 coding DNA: TGTGCCAGCAGCCTTCTGGGGGACAGGGGGACCAGCTCCTACAATGAGCAGTTCTTC. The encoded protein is CASSLLGDRGTSSYNEQFF.

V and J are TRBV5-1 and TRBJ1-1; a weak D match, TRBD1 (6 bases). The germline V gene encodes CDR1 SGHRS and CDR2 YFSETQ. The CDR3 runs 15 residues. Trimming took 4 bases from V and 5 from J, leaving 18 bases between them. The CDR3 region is CASSGLTGRVTEAFF. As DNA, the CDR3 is TGCGCCAGCAGCGGACTGACAGGCCGGGTGACTGAAGCTTTCTTT.

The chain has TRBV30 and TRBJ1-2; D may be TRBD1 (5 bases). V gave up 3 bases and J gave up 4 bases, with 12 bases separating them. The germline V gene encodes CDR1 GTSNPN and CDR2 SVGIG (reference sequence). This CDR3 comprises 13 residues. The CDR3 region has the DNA TGTGCCTGGAGGGGGCGCCGGGGCTATGGCTACACCTTC. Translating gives CAWRGRRGYGYTF.